The sequence of this T cell receptor (beta chain) was determined in a study of human thymus T cells. Points from the study as a whole: It looked as if thymic and blood repertoires used V and J genes in a biased way.

Germline V CDR1 and CDR2: SGHRS, YFSETQ. Trimming left V 0 bases short and J 1 base short, with 7 bases between. The CDR3 covers 14 residues. Among the donors, all were healthy Finnish infants having corrective surgery for congenital heart defects. During surgery, about 0.5-1 mL peripheral blood was drawn from four of eight donors. Genomic DNA was extracted from every available blood leukocyte. Repertoires were generated with immunoSEQ multiplex PCR, while TCRdb's copy carries only in-frame clones and drops some. The sample gives about 44,000 clones, roughly 94% of which show up once; more than 0.1% is in the top ten. Concerning this clone itself: The target antigen is unknown.

Sequencing was done on a sample of blood. This chain links TRBV5-1 with TRBJ1-1; no clear D gene. The receptor's source is a boy less than two years old with a congenital heart defect but otherwise immunologically healthy. As DNA, the CDR3 is TGCGCCAGCAGCTTGGTAGCAGGGAACACTGAAGCTTTCTTT. Its protein is CASSLVAGNTEAFF.